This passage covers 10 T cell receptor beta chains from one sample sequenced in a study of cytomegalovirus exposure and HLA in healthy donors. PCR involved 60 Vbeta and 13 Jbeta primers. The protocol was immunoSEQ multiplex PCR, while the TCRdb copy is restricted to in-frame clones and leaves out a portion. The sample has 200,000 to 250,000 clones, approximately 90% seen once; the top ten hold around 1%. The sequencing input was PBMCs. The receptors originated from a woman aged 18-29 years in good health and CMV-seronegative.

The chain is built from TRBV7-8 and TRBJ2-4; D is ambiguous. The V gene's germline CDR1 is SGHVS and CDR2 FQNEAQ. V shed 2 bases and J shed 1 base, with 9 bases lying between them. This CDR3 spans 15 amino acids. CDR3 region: CASSLTWWAKNIQYF. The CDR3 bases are TGTGCCAGCAGCTTAACTTGGTGGGCCAAAAACATTCAGTACTTC.

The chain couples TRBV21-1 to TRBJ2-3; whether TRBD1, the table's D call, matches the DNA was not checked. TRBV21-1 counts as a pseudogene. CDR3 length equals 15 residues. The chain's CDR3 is CASSKPGQSTDTQYF. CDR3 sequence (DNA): TGTGCCAGCAGCAAACCGGGACAGAGTACAGATACGCAGTATTTT.

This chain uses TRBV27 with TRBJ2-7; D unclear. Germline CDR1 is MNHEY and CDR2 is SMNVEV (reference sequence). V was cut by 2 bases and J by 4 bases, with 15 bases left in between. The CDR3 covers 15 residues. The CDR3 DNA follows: TGTGCCAGCAGTTTAAGCAGGTACGAGTTGTACGAGCAGTACTTC. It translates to CASSLSRYELYEQYF.

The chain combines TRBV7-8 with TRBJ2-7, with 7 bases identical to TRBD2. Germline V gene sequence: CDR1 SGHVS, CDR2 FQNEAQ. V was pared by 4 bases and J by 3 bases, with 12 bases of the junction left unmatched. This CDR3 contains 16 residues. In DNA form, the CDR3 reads TGTGCCAGCAGCTCCCTGCGGTTAGCGGGCAGCTACGAGCAGTACTTC. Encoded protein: CASSSLRLAGSYEQYF. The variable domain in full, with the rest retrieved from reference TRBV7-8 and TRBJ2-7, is GAGVSQSPRYKVAKRGQDVALRCDPISGHVSLFWYQQALGQGPEFLTYFQNEAQLDKSGLPSDRFFAERPEGSVSTLKIQRTQQEDSAVYLCASSSLRLAGSYEQYFGPGTRLTVT.

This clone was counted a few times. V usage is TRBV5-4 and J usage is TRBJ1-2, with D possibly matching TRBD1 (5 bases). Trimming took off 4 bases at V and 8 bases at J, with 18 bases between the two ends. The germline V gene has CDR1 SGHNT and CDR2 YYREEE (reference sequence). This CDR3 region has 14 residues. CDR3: CASSPGDSPTGYTF. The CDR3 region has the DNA TGTGCCAGCAGCCCTGGCGACAGTCCCACGGGCTACACCTTC.

The CDR3 nucleotides read TGTGCCAGCTCAGGTCCCGCAGGGGGAAGCTACGAGCAGTACTTC. As protein: CASSGPAGGSYEQYF. V gene TRBV18 combines with J gene TRBJ2-7, with 7 nucleotides matching TRBD1. V shed 5 bases and J 3 bases; nucleotides not matched to a gene: 10. CDR3 length equals 15 residues. CDR1 and CDR2 from the germline V gene are KGHSH and LQKENI.

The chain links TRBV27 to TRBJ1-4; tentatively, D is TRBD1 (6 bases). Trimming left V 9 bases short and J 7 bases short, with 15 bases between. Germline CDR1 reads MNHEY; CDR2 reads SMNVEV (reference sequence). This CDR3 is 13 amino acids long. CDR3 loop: CASHSDRGEKLFF. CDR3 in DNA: TGTGCCAGTCATTCGGACAGAGGTGAAAAACTGTTTTTT.

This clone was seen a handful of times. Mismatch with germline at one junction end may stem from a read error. The DNA for the CDR3 is TGTTCCAGCAGCTTACCGGGAGGGGGAAAGCCCTACGAGCAGTACTTC. Encoded protein: CSSSLPGGGKPYEQYF. The rearrangement links TRBV7-9 to TRBJ2-7; 8 positions match TRBD2. Germline V CDR1 and CDR2: SEHNR, FQNEAQ (reference sequence). The CDR3 covers 16 residues.

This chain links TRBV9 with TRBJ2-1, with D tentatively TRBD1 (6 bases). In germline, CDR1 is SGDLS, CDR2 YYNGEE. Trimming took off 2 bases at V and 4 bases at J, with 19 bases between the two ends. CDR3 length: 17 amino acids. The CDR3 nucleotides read TGTGCCAGCAGCGTGACTTACAGGGAGATAAGATACAATGAGCAGTTCTTC. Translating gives CASSVTYREIRYNEQFF.

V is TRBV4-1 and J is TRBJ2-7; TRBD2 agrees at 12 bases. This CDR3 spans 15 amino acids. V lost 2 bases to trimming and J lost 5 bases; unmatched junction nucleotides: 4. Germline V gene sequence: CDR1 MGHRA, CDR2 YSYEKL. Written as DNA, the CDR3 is TGCGCCAGCAGCCAACTACTAGCGGGGGGCAACGAGCAGTACTTC. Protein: CASSQLLAGGNEQYF.